Following are 18 T cell receptor beta chains from one sample sequenced in a study of preoperative IRX-2 immunotherapy in early breast cancer. As for treatment: preoperative locoregional IRX-2 cytokine immunotherapy. Data came from immunoSEQ multiplex PCR; TCRdb stores just in-frame clones and leaves some out. The sample yields about 98,000 clones, roughly 89% seen once. This specimen was tumor tissue, taken after IRX-2 immunotherapy. The receptors shown here come from a human donor with breast cancer.

The chain is built from TRBV4-1 and TRBJ2-1; 15 bases fit TRBD2. Looked up from germline, CDR1 is MGHRA and CDR2 is YSYEKL. CDR3 length: 17 amino acids. Unmatched junction bases numbered 6, after V lost 5 bases and J lost 4 bases. CDR3 coding DNA: TGCGCCAGCAGCACGAGGACTAGCGGGAGGGCTTACAATGAGCAGTTCTTC. Translating it yields CASSTRTSGRAYNEQFF.

The V call is TRBV1, the J call TRBJ1-3; the table names TRBD1, a call not compared with the DNA. TRBV1 is a pseudogene. This CDR3 is 17 amino acids long. The CDR3 DNA is TGCGCCAGCAGCCAAGAGGGACAGGGGTCGGATGGAAACACCATATATTTT. It codes for CASSQEGQGSDGNTIYF.

The chain carries TRBV19 and TRBJ1-3; unclear D gene. V was pared by 2 bases and J by 1 base, with 6 bases between. Germline CDR1 and CDR2: LNHDA and SQIVND (reference sequence). The CDR3 spans 14 residues. The CDR3 loop is CASSIRLSGNTIYF. The CDR3 region has the DNA TGTGCCAGTAGTATACGGTTATCTGGAAACACCATATATTTT.

This chain uses TRBV6-1 with TRBJ2-7, with D hard to call. The germline V and J ends were trimmed by 1 base and 3 bases, with 13 bases remaining between them. The CDR3 totals 15 residues. Germline V gene lookup returns CDR1 MNHNS and CDR2 SASEGT. The CDR3 sequence: CASSEGRVNYYEQYF. The CDR3 DNA reads TGTGCCAGCAGTGAAGGCCGGGTAAACTACTACGAGCAGTACTTC.

The rearrangement uses TRBV19 and TRBJ1-5; D is unresolved. The CDR3 loop spans 14 amino acids. Trimming removed 3 bases from V and 0 bases from J, with 6 bases in between. CDR1 and CDR2 from the germline V gene are LNHDA and SQIVND (reference sequence). CDR3 in DNA: TGTGCCAGTAGTATGGACGGTAGCAATCAGCCCCAGCATTTT. This sequence encodes CASSMDGSNQPQHF. Full variable domain (outside the CDR3, taken from reference TRBV19 and TRBJ1-5): DGGITQSPKYLFRKEGQNVTLSCEQNLNHDAMYWYRQDPGQGLRLIYYSQIVNDFQKGDIAEGYSVSREKKESFPLTVTSAQKNPTAFYLCASSMDGSNQPQHFGDGTRLSIL.

V gene TRBV7-4 combines with J gene TRBJ1-2, with D unresolved. CDR3 length: 15 amino acids. V shed 5 bases and J shed 3 bases, with 16 bases lying between them. Germline CDR1 reads SGHVT; CDR2 reads SQSDAQ. The CDR3 region is CASSADGRSYYGYTF. In DNA, the CDR3 is TGTGCCAGCAGCGCAGACGGAAGATCTTACTATGGCTACACCTTC. Full variable domain (missing parts from reference TRBV7-4 and TRBJ1-2): GAGVSQSPRYKVAKRGRDVALRCDSISGHVTLYWYRQTLGQGSEVLTYSQSDAQRDKSGRPSGRFSAERPERSVSTLKIQRTEQGDSAVYLCASSADGRSYYGYTFGSGTRLTVV.

This chain joins TRBV6-8 and TRBJ2-1, with D possibly matching TRBD2 (5 bases). The CDR3 totals 12 residues. From germline, CDR1 is MNHGY and CDR2 SAAAGT. The V end lost 5 bases, the J end lost 9 bases, and 11 bases lay between the germline ends. The CDR3 here is CASSRGWGEQFF. The CDR3 nucleotides are TGTGCCAGCAGTCGGGGTTGGGGTGAGCAGTTCTTC.

This clone was seen once. V usage is TRBV11-3 and J usage is TRBJ2-1; 9 nucleotides align to TRBD2. V trimming: 4 bases; J trimming: 12 bases; junction bases outside the gene matches: 10. This CDR3 has 14 amino acids. Germline V CDR1 and CDR2: SGHNT, YENEEA. The DNA of the CDR3 is TGTGCCAGCAGCTCTTCGGTAAGAGCGGGAGGGCAGTTCTTC. As protein: CASSSSVRAGGQFF.

The chain couples TRBV5-1 to TRBJ1-2; the D is unclear. CDR3 length: 14 amino acids. With 0 bases removed from V and 2 bases from J, the gap between germline ends came to 8 bases. Germline CDR1 and CDR2: SGHRS and YFSETQ. The CDR3: CASSLGSPNYGYTF. The CDR3 region has the DNA TGCGCCAGCAGCTTGGGGAGTCCGAACTATGGCTACACCTTC. The full variable domain, rest sourced from reference TRBV5-1 and TRBJ1-2, is KAGVTQTPRYLIKTRGQQVTLSCSPISGHRSVSWYQQTPGQGLQFLFEYFSETQRNKGNFPGRFSGRQFSNSRSEMNVSTLELGDSALYLCASSLGSPNYGYTFGSGTRLTVV.

This chain uses TRBV29-1 with TRBJ2-7; D is ambiguous. CDR1 and CDR2 from the germline V gene are SQVTM and ANQGSEA. The CDR3 contains 13 residues. With 5 bases removed from V and 0 bases from J, the gap between germline ends came to 11 bases. DNA of the CDR3: TGCAGCGTTATGGCGGACGTCTCCTACGAGCAGTACTTC. Amino acid sequence: CSVMADVSYEQYF.

V and J are TRBV7-1 and TRBJ1-1, with D tentatively TRBD1 (6 bases). TRBV7-1 is sorted into the ORF group, with uncertain function. CDR3 size: 15 residues. The germline V and J ends were trimmed by 3 bases and 4 bases, with 15 bases remaining between them. CDR3 region: CASSSPTGMATEAFF. The CDR3 DNA follows: TGTGCCAGCAGCTCTCCTACAGGGATGGCCACTGAAGCTTTCTTT.

The V gene is TRBV19, the J gene TRBJ2-2; D remains unclear. Germline CDR1 is LNHDA and CDR2 is SQIVND (reference sequence). The ends were cut back, 7 bases at V and 2 bases at J, with 14 bases in the middle. CDR3 size: 15 residues. The CDR3 sequence: CASKGARLNTGELFF. CDR3 in DNA: TGTGCCAGTAAGGGTGCGAGACTTAACACCGGGGAGCTGTTTTTT.

The chain uses TRBV30 and TRBJ1-1; no reliable D call. The CDR3 runs 13 residues. Germline V CDR1 and CDR2: GTSNPN, SVGIG (reference sequence). Trimming cost V 0 bases and J 11 bases, with 16 bases left between them. The CDR3 here is CAWSVRQPLDAFF. The CDR3 bases are TGTGCCTGGAGTGTACGGCAGCCCTTGGACGCTTTCTTT.

The rearrangement uses TRBV5-1 and TRBJ2-1, with TRBD2 matching over 7 bases. Trimming removed 9 bases from V and 9 bases from J; junction bases left unmatched: 15. Germline V lookup: CDR1 SGHRS, CDR2 YFSETQ. The CDR3 has 14 amino acids. CDR3 coding DNA: TGCGCCACCAAATTACTAGCGACGTTAGGTGAGCAGTTCTTC. Translated, it gives CATKLLATLGEQFF.

V and J are TRBV19 and TRBJ1-2; D remains ambiguous. Germline CDR1 reads LNHDA; CDR2 reads SQIVND (reference sequence). This CDR3 region has 11 residues. Trimming left V 5 bases short and J 7 bases short, with 8 bases between. CDR3 coding DNA: TGTGCCAGTAGTGACCTCGTTGGCTACACCTTC. Its translation is CASSDLVGYTF.

The chain joins TRBV5-1 to TRBJ2-7, with D perhaps TRBD2 (5 bases). V lost 2 bases and J 0 bases, leaving 18 bases between the germline ends. There are 17 residues in the CDR3. CDR1 and CDR2 (germline): SGHRS, YFSETQ. CDR3 sequence (DNA): TGCGCCAGCAGCTTTGGCCGGAGGACGGAGAGCTCCTACGAGCAGTACTTC. It codes for CASSFGRRTESSYEQYF.

The chain is built from TRBV28 and TRBJ2-2; no definite D call. Trimming stripped 3 bases from V and 4 bases from J, with 12 bases between. The germline CDR1 and CDR2 sequences are MDHEN and SYDVKM. CDR3 size: 15 residues. The CDR3 region is CASSFRAKGTGELFF. CDR3 in DNA: TGTGCCAGCAGTTTCCGGGCAAAAGGCACCGGGGAGCTGTTTTTT.

This chain joins TRBV28 and TRBJ1-1; 9 nucleotides agree with TRBD1. Germline V gene lookup returns CDR1 MDHEN and CDR2 SYDVKM. Germline trimming cut 5 bases from V and 1 base from J; bases unmatched to any gene: 5. The CDR3 sequence is 15 residues long. In nucleotides, the CDR3 is TGTGCCAGCAGTACATACAGGGGGCAGAACACTGAAGCTTTCTTT. It yields the protein CASSTYRGQNTEAFF.